The 18 T cell receptor beta chains in this list originate from one sample, sequenced in a study of T cell responses to AZD1222 COVID-19 vaccine. Sequencing was performed with immunoSEQ multiplex PCR; in TCRdb, only in-frame clones are kept and a portion is missing. Of about 140,000 clones listed, about four fifths were seen once; the top ten hold 4.1%. The specimen was peripheral blood, collected on day 0 of AZD1222 vaccination. Receptors were obtained from an adult in good health.

This clone has a count of ten or more. The V gene is TRBV11-2, the J gene TRBJ2-1, with 9 bases fitting TRBD2. The CDR3 spans 13 residues. Germline values: CDR1 SGHAT, CDR2 FQNNGV. V was pared by 3 bases and J by 8 bases, with 2 bases of the junction left unmatched. This CDR3 reads CASSLPSGDEQFF. In DNA, the CDR3 is TGTGCCAGCAGCTTGCCTAGCGGGGATGAGCAGTTCTTC. Full variable domain (outside the CDR3, taken from reference TRBV11-2 and TRBJ2-1): EAGVAQSPRYKIIEKRQSVAFWCNPISGHATLYWYQQILGQGPKLLIQFQNNGVVDDSQLPKDRFSAERLKGVDSTLKIQPAKLEDSAVYLCASSLPSGDEQFFGPGTRLTVL.

The chain is built from TRBV29-1 and TRBJ1-1, with 7 bases fitting TRBD1. V was pared by 3 bases and J by 6 bases, with 4 bases of the junction left unmatched. In germline, CDR1 is SQVTM, CDR2 ANQGSEA. CDR3 size: 12 residues. For the CDR3, the DNA is TGCAGCGTTGAGAGGGGGCTGGCTGAAGCTTTCTTT. This encodes CSVERGLAEAFF.

This rearrangement joins TRBV7-9 to TRBJ2-5; 7 nucleotides agree with TRBD1. The CDR3 totals 14 residues. Looked up from germline, CDR1 is SEHNR and CDR2 is FQNEAQ (reference sequence). V trimming: 1 base; J trimming: 1 base; junction bases outside the gene matches: 0. CDR3 coding DNA: TGTGCCAGCAGCTTAGGGGACAGCCAAGAGACCCAGTACTTC. It specifies CASSLGDSQETQYF. The complete variable domain, with remaining parts taken from reference TRBV7-9 and TRBJ2-5, reads DTGVSQNPRHKITKRGQNVTFRCDPISEHNRLYWYRQTLGQGPEFLTYFQNEAQLEKSRLLSDRFSAERPKGSFSTLEIQRTEQGDSAMYLCASSLGDSQETQYFGPGTRLLVL.

The genes are TRBV19 and TRBJ1-2; D is uncertain. This CDR3 is built from 14 residues. From germline, CDR1 is LNHDA and CDR2 SQIVND (reference sequence). With 5 bases removed from V and 3 bases from J, the gap between germline ends came to 13 bases. The CDR3, as DNA: TGTGCCAGTAGTCTCACCGTTCTTCACTATGGCTACACCTTC. This sequence encodes CASSLTVLHYGYTF.

This chain connects TRBV12-3 or TRBV12-4 to TRBJ1-6; D not certain. V was cut by 3 bases and J by 7 bases, with 7 bases left in between. CDR3 size: 13 residues. The CDR3 reads CASSLKENSPLHF. For the CDR3, the DNA is TGTGCCAGCAGTTTGAAAGAAAATTCACCCCTCCACTTT.

V and J are TRBV12-5 and TRBJ2-2; 7 bases are shared with TRBD1. The germline CDR1 and CDR2 sequences are LGHNT and FRNRAP. V was clipped by 6 bases and J by 0 bases; unmatched bases: 13. The CDR3 loop spans 18 amino acids. CDR3 DNA: TGTGCTAGTGGGTCCTATCTCCCAGGGGGAACGAACACCGGGGAGCTGTTTTTT. Amino acids: CASGSYLPGGTNTGELFF.

The chain carries TRBV5-4 and TRBJ1-2, with TRBD1 as a possible D gene (6 bases). The CDR3 runs 15 residues. Deletions cut 8 bases from V and 8 bases from J, with 25 bases between. Germline loops: CDR1 SGHNT, CDR2 YYREEE (reference sequence). CDR3 in DNA: TGTGCCAGTACCCCCTTGAACCGGGACACCGACGGCTACACCTTC. It yields the protein CASTPLNRDTDGYTF. The full variable domain, with the rest looked up from reference TRBV5-4 and TRBJ1-2, is ETGVTQSPTHLIKTRGQQVTLRCSSQSGHNTVSWYQQALGQGPQFIFQYYREEENGRGNFPPRFSGLQFPNYSSELNVNALELDDSALYLCASTPLNRDTDGYTFGSGTRLTVV.

The chain combines TRBV6-6 with TRBJ1-1; D remains ambiguous. Per the germline V gene, CDR1 is MNHNY and CDR2 is SVGAGI (reference sequence). V lost 0 bases to trimming and J lost 10 bases, with 12 bases between them. The CDR3 runs 13 residues. CDR3 sequence reads: CASSYSESSGAFF. As DNA, the CDR3 is TGTGCCAGCAGTTACTCGGAATCGTCTGGAGCTTTCTTT.

This sequence joins TRBV10-3 and TRBJ1-1, with a weak D call TRBD1 (5 bases). The V gene lost 0 bases and the J gene lost 7 bases, with 15 bases spanning the gap. The germline V gene encodes CDR1 ENHRY and CDR2 SYGVKD. The CDR3 extends over 15 amino acids. CDR3 amino acids: CAISESSQGGDEAFF. CDR3 DNA sequence: TGTGCCATCAGTGAGTCGAGCCAGGGCGGGGATGAAGCTTTCTTT.

The gene calls are TRBV6-4 and TRBJ1-3, with D uncertain. CDR3 length: 18 amino acids. Germline CDR1 MRHNA, CDR2 SNTAGT. V lost 4 bases, J lost 0 bases, and 19 bases lay in between. This chain's CDR3 is CASSGINDREISGNTIYF. The CDR3 coding sequence is TGTGCCAGCAGTGGGATAAACGACCGTGAGATCTCTGGAAACACCATATATTTT.

The rearrangement links TRBV4-1 to TRBJ1-4, with a weak D call TRBD1 (5 bases). The V end lost 4 bases, the J end lost 0 bases, and 15 bases lay between the germline ends. Germline CDR1 MGHRA, CDR2 YSYEKL. The CDR3 length is 17 residues. The DNA for the CDR3 is TGCGCCAGCAGCCTTATATCCACGGGGGCAACTAATGAAAAACTGTTTTTT. Residues: CASSLISTGATNEKLFF.

The rearrangement links TRBV3-1 (or the pseudogene TRBV3-2) to TRBJ2-1; TRBD2 aligns across 7 bases. CDR1 and CDR2 from the germline V gene are LGHDT and YNNKEL (reference sequence). The CDR3 consists of 17 residues. The V and J ends lost 1 base and 7 bases, in that order; junction bases with no gene match: 13. CDR3 nucleotides: TGTGCCAGCAGCCAAGCACGGGGAGGGTTTACTTGGAATGAGCAGTTCTTC. It is translated as CASSQARGGFTWNEQFF.

The chain has TRBV6-5 and TRBJ1-5; D ambiguous. The germline gives CDR1 MNHEY, CDR2 SVGAGI. With 7 bases removed from V and 6 bases from J, the gap between germline ends came to 13 bases. The CDR3 is 13 amino acids. CDR3 residues: CASNQVSRQPQHF. The CDR3 nucleotides are TGTGCCAGCAACCAGGTGTCCCGTCAGCCCCAGCATTTT.

This clone showed up just once. The chain joins TRBV28 to TRBJ1-1; TRBD1 matches 8 bases. V dropped 5 bases and J dropped 4; count of bases not matched to a gene: 6. The germline gives CDR1 MDHEN, CDR2 SYDVKM. There are 14 residues in the CDR3. In DNA, the CDR3 is TGTGCCAGCAGTACCAGGGGGCGAGGCACTGAAGCTTTCTTT. Protein: CASSTRGRGTEAFF.

The chain joins TRBV30 to TRBJ1-2; TRBD1 might be the D (6 bases). V lost 2 bases and J 8 bases, leaving 18 bases between the germline ends. This CDR3 has 14 amino acids. Looked up from germline, CDR1 is GTSNPN and CDR2 is SVGIG (reference sequence). The CDR3 sequence is CAWSPQTGYLGYTF. The CDR3 DNA follows: TGTGCCTGGAGTCCACAGACAGGTTACCTCGGCTACACCTTC.

The chain employs TRBV30 and TRBJ1-6; the D gene is possibly TRBD1 (6 bases). Germline values: CDR1 GTSNPN, CDR2 SVGIG (reference sequence). The CDR3 has 16 amino acids. V was cut by 3 bases and J by 0 bases, with 12 bases left in between. This chain's CDR3 is CAWRLRGSSYNSPLHF. The CDR3 nucleotides are TGTGCCTGGAGACTCAGGGGCAGCTCCTATAATTCACCCCTCCACTTT.

This rearrangement joins TRBV28 to TRBJ1-2; 7 bases fit TRBD1. The CDR3 is made up of 13 amino acids. The germline V gene has CDR1 MDHEN and CDR2 SYDVKM. V dropped 4 bases and J dropped 10; count of bases not matched to a gene: 9. This CDR3 reads CASSSQGVRDYTF. CDR3 in DNA: TGTGCCAGCAGTTCGCAGGGGGTTAGGGACTACACCTTC.

This chain connects TRBV23-1 to TRBJ1-1; unclear D gene. TRBV23-1 is an open reading frame, and its role is uncertain. Trimming removed 7 bases at V and 3 bases at J, with 12 bases between. The CDR3 covers 13 residues. The CDR3 region is CASTWDEDTEAFF. CDR3 sequence (DNA): TGCGCCAGCACCTGGGATGAGGACACTGAAGCTTTCTTT.